Reported below is one T cell receptor beta chain. Its antigen is unidentified. The CDR3 length is 16 residues. V was pared by 1 base and J by 0 bases, with 5 bases of the junction left unmatched. The germline V gene has CDR1 LNHDA and CDR2 SQIVND (reference sequence). The table came from immunoSEQ multiplex PCR; TCRdb's copy has only in-frame clones and leaves some out. The sample carries 400,000 to 600,000 clones, roughly 95% recorded once. This sample was included in a study of shared clonotypes between healthy human individuals. Overall study results and limits: A limitation of the genetic and exposure-history diversity represented arose from few donors. Sample collection involved blood only; tissue repertoires are likely different.

The clonotype was recovered from a woman in her thirties in good health. The chain employs TRBV19 and TRBJ2-5, with 7 bases identical to TRBD2. Sequenced: naive CD4+ T cells sorted from blood. Noted subset: CD45RA+ positively selected. Here the CDR3 reads CASSIAGGSYQETQYF. As DNA, the CDR3 is TGTGCCAGTAGTATAGCGGGGGGTTCGTACCAAGAGACCCAGTACTTC.